These 24 T cell receptor beta chains were all obtained from the same sample, sequenced in a study of blood T cell repertoires in COVID-19. Sequencing used immunoSEQ multiplex PCR; TCRdb keeps in-frame clones, though not all of them. This repertoire shows 150,000 to 200,000 clones, around 92% found once; its top ten account for approximately 8.2%. The sequencing input was PBMCs or T cells enriched from blood (not recorded which). All receptors derive from a woman younger than 35 who had recovered from COVID-19.

The chain couples TRBV19 to TRBJ1-2; tentative D call: TRBD1 (6 bases). Trimming stripped 5 bases from V and 1 base from J, with 14 bases between. CDR1 LNHDA and CDR2 SQIVND come from the germline V gene (reference sequence). This CDR3 has 15 residues. The CDR3 region is CASSATGLDNYGYTF. CDR3 nucleotide sequence: TGTGCCAGTAGTGCTACAGGGTTGGATAACTATGGCTACACCTTC.

This clone appeared a single time. The CDR3 DNA reads TGTGCCAGCAGCTTCCCGCGGCTCACTGAAGCTTTCTTT. The encoded protein is CASSFPRLTEAFF. The J gene is TRBJ1-1, the V gene TRBV7-2; no clear D. CDR1 SGHTA and CDR2 FQGNSA come from the germline V gene. The CDR3 contains 13 residues. The V end lost 3 bases, the J end lost 4 bases, and 9 bases lay between the germline ends.

This clone was counted once. The chain has TRBV7-2 and TRBJ1-4, with 10 nucleotides matching TRBD1. Germline V CDR1 and CDR2: SGHTA, FQGNSA. The CDR3 sequence is 17 residues long. Unmatched junction bases numbered 9, after V lost 5 bases and J lost 3 bases. CDR3 coding DNA: TGTGCCAGCAGCCCAGACAGGGGGCTTTTCGCTAATGAAAAACTGTTTTTT. Its protein product is CASSPDRGLFANEKLFF.

This chain joins TRBV2 and TRBJ2-2; maybe TRBD2 (6 bases). Germline values: CDR1 SNHLY, CDR2 FYNNEI. There are 14 residues in the CDR3. V shed 8 bases and J shed 0 bases, with 10 bases lying between them. This CDR3 is CASPRGTNTGELFF. CDR3 in DNA: TGTGCCAGCCCTCGGGGGACGAACACCGGGGAGCTGTTTTTT.

The chain uses TRBV30 and TRBJ1-2, with D possibly TRBD1 on 6 matching bases. Germline V gene lookup returns CDR1 GTSNPN and CDR2 SVGIG (reference sequence). With 2 bases removed from V and 0 bases from J, the gap between germline ends came to 22 bases. The CDR3 runs to 18 residues. Here the CDR3 DNA reads TGTGCCTGGAGTCCCGACCGGACAGACCTGAGTTCTAACTATGGCTACACCTTC. Encoded protein: CAWSPDRTDLSSNYGYTF. The whole variable domain, remainder taken from reference TRBV30 and TRBJ1-2, is SQTIHQWPATLVQPVGSPLSLECTVEGTSNPNLYWYRQAAGRGLQLLFYSVGIGQISSEVPQNLSASRPQDRQFILSSKKLLLSDSGFYLCAWSPDRTDLSSNYGYTFGSGTRLTVV.

The J gene is TRBJ1-2, the V gene TRBV15; the D gene is possibly TRBD1 (5 bases). The CDR3 consists of 13 residues. The V gene's germline CDR1 is LNHNV and CDR2 YYDKDF (reference sequence). V lost 5 bases and J lost 5, with 12 bases in between. The CDR3 DNA reads TGTGCCACCAGCGCCGACAGTGGGTATGGCTACACCTTC. Protein: CATSADSGYGYTF.

This chain joins TRBV6-2 or TRBV6-3 and TRBJ2-5; maybe TRBD2 (6 bases). The germline gives CDR1 MNHEY, CDR2 SVGEGT. The CDR3 is 15 residues long. Trimming cost V 7 bases and J 1 base, with 16 bases left between them. The CDR3 sequence is CASTPMGGTQETQYF. CDR3 coding DNA: TGTGCCAGCACCCCAATGGGGGGTACCCAAGAGACCCAGTACTTC.

This clone came up once. CDR3 sequence: CASSRTGDYTF. The DNA for the CDR3 is TGTGCCAGCAGTAGAACAGGGGACTACACCTTC. The chain joins TRBV12-3 or TRBV12-4 to TRBJ1-2, with TRBD1 matching 7 bases. V lost 5 bases to trimming and J lost 10 bases; unmatched junction nucleotides: 4. The CDR3 extends over 11 amino acids.

CDR3 in DNA: TGCGCCAGCAGCTCCAACAGGGGGAACTACGAGCAGTACTTC. As protein: CASSSNRGNYEQYF. The chain has TRBV5-1 and TRBJ2-7; 8 bases agree with TRBD1. With 3 bases clipped from V and 3 bases from J, the junction kept 5 bases outside the gene matches. Germline CDR1 SGHRS, CDR2 YFSETQ. This CDR3 is built from 14 residues.

CDR3 sequence (DNA): TGTGCCAGTAGTCCACGACAGGTTATGGTCTACGAGCAGTACTTC. Encoded protein: CASSPRQVMVYEQYF. J is TRBJ2-7 and V is TRBV19; tentative D call: TRBD1 (6 bases). CDR1 LNHDA and CDR2 SQIVND come from the germline V gene (reference sequence). This CDR3 is 15 amino acids long. The V and J ends lost 5 bases and 3 bases respectively, with 17 bases between them. Together with reference TRBV19 and TRBJ2-7, the CDR3 gives the full variable domain: DGGITQSPKYLFRKEGQNVTLSCEQNLNHDAMYWYRQDPGQGLRLIYYSQIVNDFQKGDIAEGYSVSREKKESFPLTVTSAQKNPTAFYLCASSPRQVMVYEQYFGPGTRLTVT.

This clone was observed a few times. V and J are TRBV5-6 and TRBJ1-5; the match to TRBD1 covers 7 bases. V was clipped by 4 bases and J by 4 bases; unmatched bases: 5. Germline CDR1 is SGHDT and CDR2 is YYEEEE. The CDR3 is made up of 14 amino acids. The CDR3 reads CASSPRGLNQPQHF. The CDR3 DNA sequence: TGTGCCAGCAGCCCGAGGGGGCTAAATCAGCCCCAGCATTTT.

The V gene is TRBV29-1, the J gene TRBJ1-4; D gene uncertain. V was clipped by 5 bases and J by 8 bases, with 15 bases between them. This CDR3 comprises 13 residues. The germline gives CDR1 SQVTM, CDR2 ANQGSEA. CDR3: CSVRGKFREKLFF. The DNA of the CDR3 is TGCAGCGTTCGGGGAAAGTTTCGGGAAAAACTGTTTTTT.

The rearrangement joins TRBV7-9 to TRBJ1-2, with TRBD1 matching over 7 bases. The CDR3 runs 17 residues. V lost 2 bases, J lost 0 bases, and 9 bases stayed unmatched. CDR1 SEHNR and CDR2 FQNEAQ come from the germline V gene (reference sequence). The CDR3 sequence is CASSLMGQITSNYGYTF. The CDR3 bases are TGTGCCAGCAGCTTAATGGGACAGATTACCTCTAACTATGGCTACACCTTC.

The chain recombines TRBV10-3 with TRBJ2-2, with D perhaps TRBD1 (5 bases). The germline V gene has CDR1 ENHRY and CDR2 SYGVKD. With 10 bases removed from V and 6 bases from J, the gap between germline ends came to 12 bases. There are 12 residues in the CDR3. The CDR3: CASKGSAGELFF. As DNA, the CDR3 is TGTGCCAGTAAGGGGTCGGCCGGGGAGCTGTTTTTT.

A few counts support this clone. This chain connects TRBV6-5 to TRBJ2-3, with 10 bases that match TRBD2. The CDR3 runs to 14 residues. Germline CDR1 and CDR2: MNHEY and SVGAGI. V trimming: 5 bases; J trimming: 4 bases; junction bases outside the gene matches: 3. The CDR3 protein is CASSPSGGPDTQYF. The CDR3 nucleotides read TGTGCCAGCAGTCCTAGCGGGGGACCAGATACGCAGTATTTT.

This clone was recorded only once. The chain employs TRBV19 and TRBJ2-5, with 8 nucleotides matching TRBD1. This CDR3 is 14 amino acids long. Germline CDR1 reads LNHDA; CDR2 reads SQIVND (reference sequence). The V segment lost 6 bases and the J segment 4 bases; nucleotides outside the gene matches: 7. This chain's CDR3 is CASRQGALGETQYF. CDR3 nucleotides: TGTGCCAGTAGGCAGGGGGCTTTAGGAGAGACCCAGTACTTC.

The chain has TRBV25-1 and TRBJ1-3; D not resolved. The CDR3 loop spans 14 amino acids. Trimming removed 5 bases at V and 1 base at J, with 9 bases between. CDR1 is MGHDK, CDR2 SYGVNS, per germline. The CDR3 is CASSFSGSGNTIYF. The DNA for the CDR3 is TGTGCCAGCAGTTTCTCAGGATCTGGAAACACCATATATTTT.

The rearrangement uses TRBV19 and TRBJ2-7; D is possibly TRBD2 (5 bases). The CDR3 is made up of 15 amino acids. Germline CDR1 and CDR2: LNHDA and SQIVND (reference sequence). Trimming cost V 3 bases and J 3 bases, with 15 bases left between them. The CDR3 DNA is TGTGCCAGTAGTATTTTCCAGTCGGGAAACTACGAGCAGTACTTC. Protein sequence: CASSIFQSGNYEQYF.

The V and J genes are TRBV6-1 and TRBJ2-2, with 7 bases that match TRBD1. After removal of 4 bases from V and 0 bases from J, the junction contained 5 bases not matched to a gene. Germline CDR1 MNHNS, CDR2 SASEGT. The CDR3 has 16 residues. The CDR3 loop reads CASSVPGQTNTGELFF. The CDR3 DNA reads TGTGCCAGCAGTGTTCCGGGACAGACGAACACCGGGGAGCTGTTTTTT.

This clone was picked up a small number of times. The V gene is TRBV3-1 (or the pseudogene TRBV3-2), the J gene TRBJ1-1; 12 bases match TRBD1. This CDR3 is built from 17 residues. V shed 6 bases and J 5 bases; nucleotides not matched to a gene: 13. Germline V lookup: CDR1 LGHDT, CDR2 YNNKEL (reference sequence). The CDR3 bases are TGTGCCAGCAGGAACACCGGGACAGGGGGCGGAGGGACTGAAGCTTTCTTT. It specifies CASRNTGTGGGGTEAFF.

This chain connects TRBV7-6 to TRBJ1-4, with 7 bases identical to TRBD1. CDR1 SGHVS and CDR2 FNYEAQ come from the germline V gene. The CDR3 has 15 amino acids. The J segment lost 6 bases and the V segment lost 4 bases, leaving 8 bases of the junction unmatched. Here the CDR3 reads CASSSGGQWDEKLFF. DNA for the CDR3: TGTGCCAGCAGCTCAGGGGGACAGTGGGATGAAAAACTGTTTTTT.

This sequence joins TRBV19 and TRBJ2-5, with 8 bases identical to TRBD2. V lost 7 bases, J lost 2 bases, and 6 bases stayed unmatched. The germline V gene encodes CDR1 LNHDA and CDR2 SQIVND (reference sequence). CDR3 length: 14 residues. This CDR3 reads CASKAGGIQETQYF. DNA of the CDR3: TGTGCCAGTAAGGCGGGGGGCATACAAGAGACCCAGTACTTC.

The chain carries TRBV27 and TRBJ1-2; the D is unclear. This CDR3 contains 11 residues. CDR1 is MNHEY and CDR2 is SMNVEV in the germline V gene (reference sequence). Trimming took off 6 bases at V and 7 bases at J, with 9 bases between the two ends. CDR3 amino acids: CASRTNSGYTF. The CDR3 DNA reads as TGTGCCAGCAGAACGAATAGTGGCTACACCTTC.

The V call is TRBV7-9, the J call TRBJ2-5; 10 nucleotides match TRBD2. V lost 5 bases, J lost 3 bases, and 9 bases stayed unmatched. Germline values: CDR1 SEHNR, CDR2 FQNEAQ (reference sequence). CDR3 length: 16 amino acids. CDR3 coding DNA: TGTGCCAGCAGCCTATCGAGCGGGGGGGGCAAAGAGACCCAGTACTTC. This translates into CASSLSSGGGKETQYF.